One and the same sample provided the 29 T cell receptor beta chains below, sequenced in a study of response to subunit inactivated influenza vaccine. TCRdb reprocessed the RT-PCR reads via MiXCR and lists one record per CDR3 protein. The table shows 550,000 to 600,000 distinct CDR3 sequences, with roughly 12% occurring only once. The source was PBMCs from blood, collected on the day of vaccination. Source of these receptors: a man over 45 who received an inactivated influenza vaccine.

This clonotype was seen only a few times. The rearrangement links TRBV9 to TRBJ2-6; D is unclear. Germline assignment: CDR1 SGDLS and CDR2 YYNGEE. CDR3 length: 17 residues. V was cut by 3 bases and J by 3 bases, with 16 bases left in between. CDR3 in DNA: TGTGCCAGCAGCGCCACCGTTAGTCCTTTTGGGGCCAACGTCCTGACTTTC. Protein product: CASSATVSPFGANVLTF.

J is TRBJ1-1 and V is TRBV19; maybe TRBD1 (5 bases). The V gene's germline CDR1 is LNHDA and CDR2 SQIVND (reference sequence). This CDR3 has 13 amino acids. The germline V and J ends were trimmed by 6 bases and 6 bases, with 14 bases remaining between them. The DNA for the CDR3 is TGTGCCAGTAGCACGCAGGGTATCGCTGAAGCTTTCTTT. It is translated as CASSTQGIAEAFF.

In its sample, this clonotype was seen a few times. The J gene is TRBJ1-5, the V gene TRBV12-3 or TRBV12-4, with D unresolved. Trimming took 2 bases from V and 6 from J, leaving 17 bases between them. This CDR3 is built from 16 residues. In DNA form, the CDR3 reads TGTGCCAGCAGTTTATTCCCTGTTGGCCTGGGTCAGCCCCAGCATTTT. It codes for CASSLFPVGLGQPQHF.

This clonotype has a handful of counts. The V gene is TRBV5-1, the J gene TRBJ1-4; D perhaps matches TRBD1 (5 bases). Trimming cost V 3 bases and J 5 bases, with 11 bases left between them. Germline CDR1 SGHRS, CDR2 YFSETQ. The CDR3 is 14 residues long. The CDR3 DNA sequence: TGCGCCAGCAGCTCTTCAGGGACCAATGAAAAACTGTTTTTT. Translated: CASSSSGTNEKLFF.

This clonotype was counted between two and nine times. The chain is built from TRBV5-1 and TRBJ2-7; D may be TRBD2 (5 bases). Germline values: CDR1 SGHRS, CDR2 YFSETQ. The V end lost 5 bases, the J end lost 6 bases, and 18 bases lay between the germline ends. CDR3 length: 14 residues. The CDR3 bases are TGCGCCAGCAGTCGTAGCGACCCCCACGGCGAGCAGTACTTC. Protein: CASSRSDPHGEQYF.

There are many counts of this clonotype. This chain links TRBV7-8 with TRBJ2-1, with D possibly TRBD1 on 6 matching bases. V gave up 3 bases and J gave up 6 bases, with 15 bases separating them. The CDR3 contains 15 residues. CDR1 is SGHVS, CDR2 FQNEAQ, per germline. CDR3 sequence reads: CASSFYRDSSNEQFF. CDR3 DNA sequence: TGTGCCAGCAGCTTCTACAGGGATTCTTCCAATGAGCAGTTCTTC. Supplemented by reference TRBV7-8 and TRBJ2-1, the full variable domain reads GAGVSQSPRYKVAKRGQDVALRCDPISGHVSLFWYQQALGQGPEFLTYFQNEAQLDKSGLPSDRFFAERPEGSVSTLKIQRTQQEDSAVYLCASSFYRDSSNEQFFGPGTRLTVL.

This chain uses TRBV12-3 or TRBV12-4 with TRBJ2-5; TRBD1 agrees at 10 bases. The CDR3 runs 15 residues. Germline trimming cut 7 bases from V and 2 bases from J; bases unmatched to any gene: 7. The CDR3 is CASIGTGAAQETQYF. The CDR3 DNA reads TGTGCCAGCATTGGGACAGGGGCCGCACAAGAGACCCAGTACTTC.

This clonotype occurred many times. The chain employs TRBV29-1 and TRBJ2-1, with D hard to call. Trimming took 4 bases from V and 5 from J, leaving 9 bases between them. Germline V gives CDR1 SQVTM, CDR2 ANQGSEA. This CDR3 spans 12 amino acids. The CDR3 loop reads CSVVPYNNEQFF. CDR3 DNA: TGCAGCGTTGTCCCCTACAACAATGAGCAGTTCTTC.

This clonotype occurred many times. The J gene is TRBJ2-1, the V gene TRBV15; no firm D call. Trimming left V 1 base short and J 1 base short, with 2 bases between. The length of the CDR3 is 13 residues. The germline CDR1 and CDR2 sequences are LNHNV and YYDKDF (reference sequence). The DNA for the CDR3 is TGTGCCACCAGCAGAGGGTCCTACAATGAGCAGTTCTTC. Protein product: CATSRGSYNEQFF. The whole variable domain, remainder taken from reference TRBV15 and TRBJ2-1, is DAMVIQNPRYQVTQFGKPVTLSCSQTLNHNVMYWYQQKSSQAPKLLFHYYDKDFNNEADTPDNFQSRRPNTSFCFLDIRSPGLGDTAMYLCATSRGSYNEQFFGPGTRLTVL.

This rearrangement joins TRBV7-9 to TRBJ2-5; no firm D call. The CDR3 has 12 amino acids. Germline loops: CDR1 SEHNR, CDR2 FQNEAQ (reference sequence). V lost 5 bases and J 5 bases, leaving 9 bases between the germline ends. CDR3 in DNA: TGTGCCAGCAGCCCCGGCTGGGAGACCCAGTACTTC. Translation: CASSPGWETQYF.

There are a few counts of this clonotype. The CDR3 bases are TGCGCCAGCAGCTTGCGGACAGGTCCGAACACTGAAGCTTTCTTT. Amino acids: CASSLRTGPNTEAFF. V and J are TRBV5-1 and TRBJ1-1, with 7 bases lining up with TRBD1. This CDR3 region has 15 residues. J was trimmed by 1 base and V by 1 base; bases with no gene match: 4. CDR1 and CDR2 from the germline V gene are SGHRS and YFSETQ.

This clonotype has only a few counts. For the CDR3, the DNA is TGCGCCAGCAGCGCTCGGGACATGAACACCGGGGAGCTGTTTTTT. Residues: CASSARDMNTGELFF. J is TRBJ2-2 and V is TRBV5-1; D is perhaps TRBD1 (6 bases). CDR1 is SGHRS and CDR2 is YFSETQ in the germline V gene. V lost 4 bases and J 1 base, leaving 11 bases between the germline ends. This CDR3 is built from 15 residues.

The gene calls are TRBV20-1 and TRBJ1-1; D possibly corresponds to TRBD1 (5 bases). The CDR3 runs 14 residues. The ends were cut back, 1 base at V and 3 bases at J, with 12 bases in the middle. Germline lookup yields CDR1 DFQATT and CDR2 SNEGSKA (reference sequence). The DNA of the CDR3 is TGCAGTGCTAGAGTGGGGGGATTGGACACTGAAGCTTTCTTT. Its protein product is CSARVGGLDTEAFF.

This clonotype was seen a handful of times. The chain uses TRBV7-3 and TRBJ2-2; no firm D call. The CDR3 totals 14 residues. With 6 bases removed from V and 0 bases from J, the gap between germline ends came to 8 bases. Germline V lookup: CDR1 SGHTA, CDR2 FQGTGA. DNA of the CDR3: TGTGCCAGCAGAACGGACCCGAACACCGGGGAGCTGTTTTTT. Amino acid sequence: CASRTDPNTGELFF.

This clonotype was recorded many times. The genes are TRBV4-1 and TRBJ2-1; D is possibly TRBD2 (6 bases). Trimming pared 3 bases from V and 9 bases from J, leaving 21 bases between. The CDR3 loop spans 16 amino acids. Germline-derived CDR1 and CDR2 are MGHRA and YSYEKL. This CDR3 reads CASSHESKIKGGEQFF. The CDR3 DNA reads TGCGCCAGCAGCCATGAATCGAAGATTAAGGGAGGTGAGCAGTTCTTC.

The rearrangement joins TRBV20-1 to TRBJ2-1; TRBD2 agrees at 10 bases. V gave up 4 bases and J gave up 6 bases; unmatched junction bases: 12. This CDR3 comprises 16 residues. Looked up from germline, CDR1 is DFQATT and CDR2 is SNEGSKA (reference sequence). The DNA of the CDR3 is TGCAGTGCTACCATAGTACTAGCGGGGAATACCAATGAGCAGTTCTTC. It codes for CSATIVLAGNTNEQFF.

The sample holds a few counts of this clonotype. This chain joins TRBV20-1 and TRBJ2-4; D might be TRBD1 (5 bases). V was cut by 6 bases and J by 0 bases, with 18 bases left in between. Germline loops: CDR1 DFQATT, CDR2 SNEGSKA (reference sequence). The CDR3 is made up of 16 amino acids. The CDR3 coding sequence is TGCAGTGCCCCATTCGAGGACACAATAGCCAAAAACATTCAGTACTTC. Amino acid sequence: CSAPFEDTIAKNIQYF.

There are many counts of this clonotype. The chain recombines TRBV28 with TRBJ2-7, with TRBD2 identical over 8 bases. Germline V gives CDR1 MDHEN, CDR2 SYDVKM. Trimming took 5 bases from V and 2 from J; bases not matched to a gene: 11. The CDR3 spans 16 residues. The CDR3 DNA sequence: TGTGCCAGCAGTCGCTCGGCGGGAGGCACCACCTACGAGCAGTACTTC. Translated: CASSRSAGGTTYEQYF. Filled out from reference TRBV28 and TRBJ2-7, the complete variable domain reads DVKVTQSSRYLVKRTGEKVFLECVQDMDHENMFWYRQDPGLGLRLIYFSYDVKMKEKGDIPEGYSVSREKKERFSLILESASTNQTSMYLCASSRSAGGTTYEQYFGPGTRLTVT.

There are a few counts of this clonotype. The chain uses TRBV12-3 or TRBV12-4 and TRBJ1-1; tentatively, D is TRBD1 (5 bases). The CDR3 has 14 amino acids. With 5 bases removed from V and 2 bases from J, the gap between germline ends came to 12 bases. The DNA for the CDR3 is TGTGCCAGCAGTCCGTCCGGGGCCAACACTGAAGCTTTCTTT. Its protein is CASSPSGANTEAFF.

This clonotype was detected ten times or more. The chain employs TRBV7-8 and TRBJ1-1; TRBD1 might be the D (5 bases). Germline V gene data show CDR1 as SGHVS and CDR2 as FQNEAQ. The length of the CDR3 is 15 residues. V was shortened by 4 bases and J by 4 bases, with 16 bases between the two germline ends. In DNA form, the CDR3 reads TGTGCCAGCAGCTACCGGGACTTCCAGGGCACTGAAGCTTTCTTT. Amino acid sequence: CASSYRDFQGTEAFF.

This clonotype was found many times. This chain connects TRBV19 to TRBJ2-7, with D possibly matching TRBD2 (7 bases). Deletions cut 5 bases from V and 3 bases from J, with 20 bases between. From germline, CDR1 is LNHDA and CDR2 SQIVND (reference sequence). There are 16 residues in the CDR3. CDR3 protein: CASSPQGGAGVYEQYF. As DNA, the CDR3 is TGTGCCAGTAGTCCTCAAGGGGGGGCGGGAGTCTACGAGCAGTACTTC.

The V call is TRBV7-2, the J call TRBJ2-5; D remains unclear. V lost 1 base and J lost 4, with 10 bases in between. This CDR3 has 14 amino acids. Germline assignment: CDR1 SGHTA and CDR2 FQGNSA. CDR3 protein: CASSLVFLPETQYF. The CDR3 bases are TGTGCCAGCAGCTTAGTGTTCTTGCCAGAGACCCAGTACTTC. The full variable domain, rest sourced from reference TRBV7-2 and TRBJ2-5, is GAGVSQSPSNKVTEKGKDVELRCDPISGHTALYWYRQSLGQGLEFLIYFQGNSAPDKSGLPSDRFSAERTGGSVSTLTIQRTQQEDSAVYLCASSLVFLPETQYFGPGTRLLVL.

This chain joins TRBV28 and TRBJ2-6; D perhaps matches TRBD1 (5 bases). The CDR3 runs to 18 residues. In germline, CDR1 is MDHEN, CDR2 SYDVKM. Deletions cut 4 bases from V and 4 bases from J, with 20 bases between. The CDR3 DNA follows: TGTGCCAGCAGTTCCGGGCCAGGGATCCTTAGAGGGGCCAACGTCCTGACTTTC. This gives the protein CASSSGPGILRGANVLTF.

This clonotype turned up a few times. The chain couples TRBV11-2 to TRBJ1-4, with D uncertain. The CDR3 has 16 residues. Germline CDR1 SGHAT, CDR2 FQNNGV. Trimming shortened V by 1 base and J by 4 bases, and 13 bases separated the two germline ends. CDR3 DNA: TGTGCCAGCAGCTTAGGTTCCCGCGGCATTAATGAAAAACTGTTTTTT. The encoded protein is CASSLGSRGINEKLFF.

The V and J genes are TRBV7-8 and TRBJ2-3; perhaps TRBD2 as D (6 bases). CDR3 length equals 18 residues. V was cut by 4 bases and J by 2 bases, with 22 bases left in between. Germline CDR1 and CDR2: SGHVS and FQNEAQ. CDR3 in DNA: TGTGCCAGCAGCTCCTTCGGGACTCAGTCCTATTACACAGATACGCAGTATTTT. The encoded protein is CASSSFGTQSYYTDTQYF.

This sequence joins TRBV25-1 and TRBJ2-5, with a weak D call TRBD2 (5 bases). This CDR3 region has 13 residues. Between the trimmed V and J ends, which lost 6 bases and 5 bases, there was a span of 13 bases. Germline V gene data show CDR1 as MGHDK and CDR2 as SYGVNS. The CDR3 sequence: CASRGPGGETQYF. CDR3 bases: TGTGCCAGCAGAGGTCCGGGCGGGGAGACCCAGTACTTC.

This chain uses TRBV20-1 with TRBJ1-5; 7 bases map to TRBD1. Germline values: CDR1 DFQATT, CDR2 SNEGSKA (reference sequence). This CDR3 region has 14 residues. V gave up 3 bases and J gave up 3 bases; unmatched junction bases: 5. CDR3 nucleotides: TGCAGTGCTAGCCGGGACAGATACAATCAGCCCCAGCATTTT. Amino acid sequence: CSASRDRYNQPQHF.

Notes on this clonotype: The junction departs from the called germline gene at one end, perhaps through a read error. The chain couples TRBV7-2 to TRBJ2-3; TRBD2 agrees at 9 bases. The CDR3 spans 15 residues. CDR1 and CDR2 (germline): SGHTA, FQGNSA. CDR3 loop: CAGSSAGGLTDTQYF. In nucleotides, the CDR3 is TGTGCCGGCAGCTCAGCGGGGGGCCTCACAGATACGCAGTATTTT.

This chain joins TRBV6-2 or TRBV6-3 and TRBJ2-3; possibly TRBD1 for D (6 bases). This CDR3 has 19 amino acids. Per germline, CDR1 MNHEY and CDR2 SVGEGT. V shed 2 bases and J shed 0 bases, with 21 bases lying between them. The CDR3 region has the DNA TGTGCCAGCAGTTACAGGGACACCTGGGAGTCTTGGAGCACAGATACGCAGTATTTT. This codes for CASSYRDTWESWSTDTQYF.